This entry lists 9 T cell receptor beta chains sequenced from one sample in a study of cytomegalovirus exposure and HLA in healthy donors. PCR involved 60 Vbeta and 13 Jbeta primers. Clones were read by immunoSEQ multiplex PCR, and TCRdb kept only the in-frame ones, dropping some. Counted here are around 110,000 clones, approximately 70% occurring once; the ten biggest clones make up 7.5% to 9.5%. The sample taken for sequencing was PBMCs. Receptors were obtained from a woman aged 40 to 50 in good health and CMV-seropositive.

The rearrangement joins TRBV18 to TRBJ2-7; TRBD2 matches 12 bases. This CDR3 is 16 amino acids long. Trimming at V came to 3 bases and at J to 4 bases, leaving 7 bases not matched to a gene. Germline values: CDR1 KGHSH, CDR2 LQKENI. For the CDR3, the DNA is TGTGCCAGCTCACCTACAAGGACTAGCGGGGTGTACGAGCAGTACTTC. Protein product: CASSPTRTSGVYEQYF.

The chain couples TRBV12-5 to TRBJ1-1; 7 bases are a match to TRBD1. The CDR3 is 16 amino acids. In germline, CDR1 is LGHNT, CDR2 FRNRAP. The V gene end was trimmed by 4 bases and the J gene end by 0 bases; junction bases not matched to a gene: 8. The DNA for the CDR3 is TGTGCTAGTGGTTACGGGACAGCACTTGTGAACACTGAAGCTTTCTTT. It encodes CASGYGTALVNTEAFF.

The V and J genes are TRBV27 and TRBJ1-6; D call uncertain. The CDR3 is 15 residues long. V lost 1 base and J lost 7, with 11 bases in between. Per germline, CDR1 MNHEY and CDR2 SMNVEV (reference sequence). The CDR3 DNA sequence: TGTGCCAGCAGTTTATATGGCGGAGAAAATTCACCCCTCCACTTT. This codes for CASSLYGGENSPLHF.

This chain connects TRBV5-4 to TRBJ2-2, with 14 positions matching TRBD2. V shed 4 bases and J 6 bases; nucleotides not matched to a gene: 17. Germline V CDR1 and CDR2: SGHNT, YYREEE (reference sequence). The CDR3 consists of 20 residues. This chain's CDR3 is CASSPKAGTSGRKVAGELFF. In DNA form, the CDR3 reads TGTGCCAGCAGCCCCAAAGCCGGGACTAGCGGGAGAAAGGTGGCCGGGGAGCTGTTTTTT.

The chain is built from TRBV7-9 and TRBJ2-7; 10 positions agree with TRBD2. V was clipped by 8 bases and J by 7 bases; unmatched bases: 11. The CDR3 is 14 residues long. Germline V gene sequence: CDR1 SEHNR, CDR2 FQNEAQ (reference sequence). CDR3 protein: CASLGTAGGREQYF. For the CDR3, the DNA is TGTGCCAGCTTAGGAACAGCGGGAGGGAGGGAGCAGTACTTC.

The CDR3 bases are TGTGCCAGCAGCTTAGGGCGGAGCGGGAGGAACCAAGAGACCCAGTACTTC. This codes for CASSLGRSGRNQETQYF. The chain is built from TRBV7-8 and TRBJ2-5; 9 nucleotides match TRBD2. CDR3 length equals 17 residues. The V segment lost 1 base and the J segment 0 bases; nucleotides outside the gene matches: 6. Germline assignment: CDR1 SGHVS and CDR2 FQNEAQ.

The genes are TRBV5-1 and TRBJ1-5, with D possibly matching TRBD1 (5 bases). This CDR3 contains 14 residues. CDR1 is SGHRS, CDR2 YFSETQ, per germline. The V gene lost 2 bases and the J gene lost 4 bases, with 10 bases spanning the gap. The CDR3 DNA follows: TGCGCCAGCAGCTTCGATCCAGGGAATCAGCCCCAGCATTTT. Translated: CASSFDPGNQPQHF.

This chain links TRBV6-1 with TRBJ2-3; tentative D call: TRBD1 (6 bases). The CDR3 has 13 residues. The germline gives CDR1 MNHNS, CDR2 SASEGT. V was trimmed by 6 bases and J by 10 bases, leaving 17 bases between them. The CDR3 region is CASSFDRQRPQYF. In DNA, the CDR3 is TGTGCCAGCAGCTTCGACAGGCAACGACCGCAGTATTTT.

This clone was detected only once. The genes are TRBV28 and TRBJ1-2; the match to TRBD1 covers 8 bases. Trimming took 4 bases from V and 6 from J; bases not matched to a gene: 1. Germline V gives CDR1 MDHEN, CDR2 SYDVKM. This CDR3 comprises 12 residues. The CDR3 region is CASSSGGNGYTF. The CDR3 nucleotides read TGTGCCAGCAGTTCAGGGGGCAATGGCTACACCTTC.